By share of the sample, the clone carrying this T cell receptor beta chain is medium-sized. Antigen specificity is unknown. Germline lookup yields CDR1 LGHNA and CDR2 YNFKEQ. The CDR3 sequence is 15 residues long. The ends lost 3 bases at V and 5 bases at J; junction bases unmatched: 8. Time point reported: sample taken at primary tumor resection. This entry is derived from a study of spatial heterogeneity in lung cancer. General study results and limits: For expanded intratumoral alpha and beta TCRs, counts tracked tumor mutation counts.

One entry per CDR3 protein results from TCRdb running MiXCR on the 5' RACE reads. There are 16,000 or so distinct CDR3 sequences in the sample; 5.7% occur only once, and 10% lies in the top ten. Sequencing was performed on lung tumor tissue, taken at surgery. This clonotype was sampled from a female donor with early-stage non-small cell lung cancer. The gene calls are TRBV4-2 and TRBJ2-7, with 9 bases lining up with TRBD1. The CDR3 coding sequence is TGTGCCAGCAGCCAGCTACAGGGGGCCCAGCACGAGCAGTACTTC. Translation: CASSQLQGAQHEQYF.